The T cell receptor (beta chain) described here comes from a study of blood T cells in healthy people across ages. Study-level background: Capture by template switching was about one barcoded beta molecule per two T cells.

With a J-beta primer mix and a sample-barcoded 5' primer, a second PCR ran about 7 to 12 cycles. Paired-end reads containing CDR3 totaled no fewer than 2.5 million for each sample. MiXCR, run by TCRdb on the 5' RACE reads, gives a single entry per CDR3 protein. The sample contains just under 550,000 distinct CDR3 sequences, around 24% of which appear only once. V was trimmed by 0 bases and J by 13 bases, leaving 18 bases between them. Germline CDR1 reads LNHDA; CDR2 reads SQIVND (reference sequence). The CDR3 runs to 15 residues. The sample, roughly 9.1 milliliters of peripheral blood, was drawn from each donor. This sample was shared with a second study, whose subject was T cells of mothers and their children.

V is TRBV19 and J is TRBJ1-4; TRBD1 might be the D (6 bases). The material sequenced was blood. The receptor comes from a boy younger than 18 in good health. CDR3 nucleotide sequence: TGTGCCAGTAGTATAGAGAGCGCACTCTCCAGGGGACTGTTTTTT. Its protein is CASSIESALSRGLFF.